The sequence of this TCR beta chain was determined in a study of T cell responses to AZD1222 COVID-19 vaccine. Only one count was recorded for this clone. Its specificity is unknown. Regarding the study as a whole: Spike-specific TCR repertoires showed rising breadth and depth after two AZD1222 doses. Without day 14 samples, only post-peak T cell repertoires were studied.

Germline CDR1 reads SGDLS; CDR2 reads YYNGEE. Between the trimmed V and J ends, which lost 3 bases and 4 bases, there was a span of 19 bases. The CDR3 contains 16 residues. Clones were sequenced by immunoSEQ multiplex PCR, and TCRdb holds only the in-frame ones, with some missing. The sample yields fewer than 200,000 clones, 88% seen once. The receptor comes from an adult who received the AZD1222 COVID-19 vaccine. V and J are TRBV9 and TRBJ1-1; D unresolved. The sequencing here drew on peripheral blood, taken 28 days after the second AZD1222 dose. DNA of the CDR3: TGTGCCAGCAGCGCAGACCAGAGCGGACCGCTCACTGAAGCTTTCTTT. Encoded protein: CASSADQSGPLTEAFF.